Here is one T cell receptor (beta chain) with its context. Its antigen is not yet known. No qualities accompany the bases; no much larger clone lies one base away. The cohort comprised fewer than 750 healthy bone marrow donors. Cohort members were all nominally healthy when sampled, although unrecorded immune exposures were likely present. The donor tested CMV seronegative and was one of the 352 seronegative cohort members. Each donor provided a peripheral blood sample, and peripheral blood mononuclear cells were used for TCR beta sequencing. The Qiagen DNeasy Blood Extraction Kit was used to extract genomic DNA from the blood cell samples. These data come from a study of cytomegalovirus exposure and HLA in healthy donors (dated by TCRdb to the late 2010s). Regarding the complete study: According to an earlier analysis of 450 to 650 of the donors, some 180 million T cells yielded some 120 million unique TCR beta sequences and 276 Gb of sequence data. Approximately 330 gigabases of sequencing data and roughly 81 million unique TCR sequences made up an early release that covered approximately 650 HLA-typed donors. Among the 398 genotyped donors, about 83% belonged to the genetic ancestry cluster associated with self-reported Caucasian donors. The aim of the study was to test whether cataloging public T cell receptors could identify signatures of past pathogen exposure. Using immunosequencing, the study profiled T cell repertoires from 550 to 750 subjects and related those repertoires to cytomegalovirus serostatus. A separate validation cohort of approximately 130 different subjects was used in addition to the approximately 610-subject first cohort. To predict cytomegalovirus infection status, the study combined high-throughput TCR immunosequencing, statistical association of individual TCRs with disease status, and machine learning. A later analysis re-examined previously published TCR beta repertoires from over 500 donors and added high-resolution HLA genotyping to investigate patterns of TCR occurrence. Rather than using new phenotypic data, the later analysis identified candidate immune exposures from TCR beta sequences and from how often those sequences occurred across donors. An earlier analysis of several hundred of the donors applied high-throughput TCR beta sequencing to assess whether each TCR beta V gene segment acted as functional or pseudogenic. Donor age, sex, ethnicity and CMV serostatus were collected together with the repertoire data. A later genetic analysis used genome-wide SNP genotypes for about three fifths of the 666 donors, treating that subset as a discovery cohort. Every repertoire in the discovery cohort had been generated on one and the same sequencing platform. HLA typing included class I and class II loci at four-digit resolution. Typing coverage differed by locus: A, B, C, DRB1 and DQB1 were typed in about 629-640 donors, DQA1 in approximately 520, DPA1 in nearly 610, and DPB1 in 400 to 480. Roughly 5 DR-DQ haplotypes were handled as single units for association and clustering because linkage in the cohort was strong. Across some 400 genotyped donors of the cohort, an average of about 240,000 unique TCR beta nucleotide sequences per donor were sequenced, and approximately 19% of those sequences were non-productive.

Deletion took 6 bases off V and 14 bases off J, with a span of 14 bases between the germline ends. The germline V gene (reference sequence) supplies CDR1 GTSNPN and CDR2 SVGIG. The CDR3 covers 10 residues, taking in both the cysteine and the phenylalanine. Only CDR3 DNA is held: 30 bases, read in frame from base 1. The research as a whole found: According to the authors, the approach could potentially be generalized to other disease states and immunological phenotypes. According to a later analysis, parvovirus B19, influenza, CMV and Epstein-Barr virus appeared linked to several top co-occurrence clusters. According to a later analysis, TCR association rates differed among HLA loci, with DRB1 alleles showing the most associated TCRs and HLA-C alleles showing the fewest. When HLA alleles, especially DR and DQ, strongly co-occurred, attributing TCR associations to individual alleles was difficult. Because counts were too low, about 18 rarely observed V segments, including chromosome 9 orphons, were excluded from the earlier analysis of around 590 of the donors. Immune exposure information for the cohort was limited to CMV serostatus. Because HLA typing was missing for some donors at each locus, association tests included only the typed subset. In a later genetic analysis, fewer N-insertions in productive TCRs were reported among donors in an Asian-associated ancestry cluster than the roughly 640-donor mean. Broadly in line with IMGT annotations, most TCR beta V segments showed up in productive rearrangements about 87% or about 30% of the time in an earlier analysis of 587 of the donors. A further reported finding was that TCR beta sequences accurately predicted the HLA-A and HLA-B alleles for most subjects in the first cohort. Some IMGT-functional V segments, including TRBV6-2 and TRBV6-3, could not be told apart with the 87-base-pair reads, so those segments were excluded. In a later genetic analysis, a missense DCLRE1C variant was associated with V-gene and J-gene trimming of TCR beta chains, and the association was replicated in an independent cohort. Cytomegalovirus status was reported to be diagnosed by the classifier with high specificity and sensitivity in both the original and validation cohorts. Specific HLA alleles were associated with 18,000 or so TCR beta sequences at a false discovery rate of 0.05 in a later analysis. The study listed approximately 150 TCR beta chains as associated with cytomegalovirus. A few of the identified cytomegalovirus-associated TCR beta chains were confirmed in vitro to be specific for cytomegalovirus antigens. Linkage disequilibrium might explain the correlated functional status among segregating V segments, but an unknown experimental factor could not be ruled out. A cluster of highly shared sequence variants was judged likely to be a technical artifact of the sequencing pipeline. The presence/absence analyses assumed that sequencing depth was roughly uniform across donors, and that assumption may not be true. Only TCR beta chains were sequenced in this cohort, and the absence of alpha or paired-chain data limited detectable features. In a later analysis, most CMV-associated TCR beta chains were found to appear HLA-restricted, with HLA associations seemingly driven largely by CMV exposure. Across donors, most TCR sequences were observed very rarely, whereas some public TCRs were present in many individuals. A later analysis found that HLA-associated TCR beta chains were more clonally expanded and had lower generation probabilities than equally common non-associated chains.

Library preparation was by the immunoSEQ multiplex PCR assay. A mixture of 60 forward primers for TCR Vbeta segments and 13 reverse primers for TCR Jbeta segments was used in the multiplex PCR. A multiplex PCR assay on genomic DNA amplified the CDR3 region of rearranged TCR beta genes. The amplified TCR beta libraries were sequenced on the Illumina HiSeq System as 87-base-pair reads. The authors' analysis ran thus. A later analysis counted some 80 million unique TCR beta chains across the 650 to 700 repertoires, and some 11 million of these chains were shared by at least two donors. To remove PCR and sequencing errors, raw reads were error-corrected and collapsed into unique sequences using a nearest-neighbor algorithm that merged closely related sequences. To assign V, D and J gene segments, CDR3 sequences were aligned to IMGT reference sequences. For a sequence to be retained, a match of at least six nucleotides to both a V gene segment and a J gene segment was required. Rearrangements were classified as productive when the CDR3 lacked stop codons and remained in frame with V and J, and all other rearrangements were classified as non-productive. CDR3 was defined according to IMGT convention as the region running from the second conserved V-encoded cysteine to the conserved J-encoded phenylalanine. The earlier analysis of some 600 of the donors excluded sequences that lacked an unambiguous match to a single V gene segment. In an earlier analysis of approximately 550 of the donors, V segments were called functional above 56.7% productive rearrangements and were called segregating when the between-donor standard deviation exceeded 5%. A statistical classification framework was built to diagnose cytomegalovirus status from the catalog of TCR beta chain sequences. V and J gene assignment, in a later analysis, came from comparing TCR nucleotide sequences with IMGT/GENE-DB human TR gene sequences. In a later analysis, CDR3 sequences and most-parsimonious VDJ recombination scenarios were assigned using the TCRdist pipeline. In a later analysis, every TCR beta chain was defined by the combination of its CDR3 amino acid sequence and its V-gene family, and reads without a unique V-gene family were dropped. In a later analysis, 500 to 650 highly shared, low-generation-probability nucleotide sequences were removed to address suspected cross-contamination and a sequencing artifact. In a later analysis, a clonal expansion index for each public chain was calculated from normalized within-repertoire ranks of inferred template counts. A later analysis computed generation probabilities with a VDJ recombination model fitted to out-of-frame rearrangements, and checked the results against IGoR. In a later analysis, TCR-TCR, TCR-HLA and TCR-CMV co-occurrence was scored with hypergeometric tests, and a repertoire-size bias correction was applied to TCR pairs. A later analysis estimated false discovery rates by permuting HLA or CMV assignments 20 times. In a later analysis, co-occurring TCRs were grouped using DBSCAN, and TCRdist sequence similarity was added for clustering within HLA-allele-positive subsets. For co-occurrence clustering, repertoires with fewer than 30,000 or more than 120,000 public chains were excluded, along with roughly 5 repertoires with anomalous nucleotide sharing. Not all clones reach the TCRdb copy of this immuneACCESS table, which keeps in-frame sequences only. Checked studies attribute under half of the gap to unresolved V genes and leave the rest unexplained. The V and J calls and clone size were taken over from that table, and D and trimming were inferred from the DNA. Present in this sample are approximately 120,000 clones, 81% of which were seen just once. The ten largest clones take up around 0.99% of the sample.

The rearranged chain carries TRBV30 and TRBJ2-1; the D gene is perhaps TRBD2, from 5 matching bases. The sequence came from a woman aged 25 to 39 in good health and CMV-seronegative. The sample comprised PBMCs. This receptor carries the CDR3 CACGPIGEFF. The DNA sequence is as follows: TGTGCCTGTGGACCAATCGGGGAGTTCTTC. With the rest looked up from the reference TRBV30 and TRBJ2-1 genes rather than sequenced, the full variable domain is SQTIHQWPATLVQPVGSPLSLECTVEGTSNPNLYWYRQAAGRGLQLLFYSVGIGQISSEVPQNLSASRPQDRQFILSSKKLLLSDSGFYLCACGPIGEFFGPGTRLTVL.